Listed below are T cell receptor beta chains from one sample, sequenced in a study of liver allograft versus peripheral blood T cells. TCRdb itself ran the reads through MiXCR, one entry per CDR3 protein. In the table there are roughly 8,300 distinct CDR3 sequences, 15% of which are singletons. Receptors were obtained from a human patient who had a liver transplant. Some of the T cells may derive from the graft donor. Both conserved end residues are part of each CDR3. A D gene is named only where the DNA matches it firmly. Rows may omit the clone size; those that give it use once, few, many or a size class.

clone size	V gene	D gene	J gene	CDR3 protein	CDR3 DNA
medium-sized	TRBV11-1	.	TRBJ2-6	CASSLAHSGANVLTF	TGTGCCAGCAGCTTAGCGCACTCTGGGGCCAACGTCCTGACTTTC
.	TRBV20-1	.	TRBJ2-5	CSASSRWRETQYF	TGCAGTGCTAGCTCCAGGTGGAGGGAGACCCAGTACTTC
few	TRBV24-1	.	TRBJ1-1	CATSDFRRFREAFF	TGTGCCACCAGTGATTTTAGGAGGTTTCGAGAAGCTTTCTTT
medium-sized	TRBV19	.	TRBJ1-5	CASSIAGWDGNQPQHF	TGTGCCAGTAGTATAGCGGGGTGGGACGGCAATCAGCCCCAGCATTTT
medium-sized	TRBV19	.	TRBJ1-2	CASSARGRSNHYGYTF	TGTGCCAGTAGTGCAAGGGGACGGTCCAACCACTATGGCTACACCTTC
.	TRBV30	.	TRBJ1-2	CAWSVEGYGYTF	TGTGCCTGGAGTGTTGAGGGCTATGGCTACACCTTC
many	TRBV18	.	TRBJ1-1	CASSPPLEDLSKDTEAFF	TGTGCCAGCTCACCACCCTTAGAGGACCTATCTAAAGACACTGAAGCTTTCTTT
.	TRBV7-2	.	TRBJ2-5	CASSRQGTTSGETQYF	TGTGCCAGCAGCCGGCAGGGTACCACGTCAGGGGAGACCCAGTACTTC
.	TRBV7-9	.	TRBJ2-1	CASSLVGDSYNEQFF	TGTGCCAGCAGCTTAGTAGGGGACTCCTACAATGAGCAGTTCTTC
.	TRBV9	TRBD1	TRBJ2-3	CASSADRDTDTQYF	TGTGCCAGCAGCGCGGACAGGGACACAGATACGCAGTATTTT
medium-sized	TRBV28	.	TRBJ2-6	CAATSGANVLTF	TGTGCCGCCACCTCTGGGGCCAACGTCCTGACTTTC
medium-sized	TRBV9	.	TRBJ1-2	CASSPGQKFNYGYTF	TGTGCCAGCAGCCCCGGACAGAAATTCAACTATGGCTACACCTTC
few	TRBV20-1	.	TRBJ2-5	CSARGWGLETQYF	TGCAGTGCTAGAGGGTGGGGGTTAGAGACCCAGTACTTC
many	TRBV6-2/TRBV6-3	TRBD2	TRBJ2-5	CASRASGMSETQYF	TGTGCCAGCAGGGCTAGCGGGATGAGTGAGACCCAGTACTTC
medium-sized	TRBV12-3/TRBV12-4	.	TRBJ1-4	CASGFGAGNEKLFF	TGTGCCAGCGGGTTTGGCGCAGGTAATGAAAAACTGTTTTTT
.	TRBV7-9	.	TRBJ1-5	CASSPDSPLGNQPQHF	TGTGCCAGCAGCCCGGACAGTCCATTAGGCAATCAGCCCCAGCATTTT
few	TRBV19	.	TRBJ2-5	CASNGWGETQYF	TGTGCCAGTAATGGCTGGGGAGAGACCCAGTACTTC
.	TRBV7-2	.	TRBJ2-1	CASSLVTGPNEQFF	TGTGCCAGCAGCTTAGTTACAGGGCCCAATGAGCAGTTCTTC
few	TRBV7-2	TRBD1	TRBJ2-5	CASRRTGEWTQYF	TGTGCCAGCAGACGAACAGGGGAGTGGACCCAGTACTTC
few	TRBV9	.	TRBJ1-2	CASSVEDSRGTGYTF	TGTGCCAGCAGCGTAGAGGACTCCCGCGGGACTGGCTACACCTTC
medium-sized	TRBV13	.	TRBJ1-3	CASSRTGTRSGNTIYF	TGTGCCAGCAGCAGAACCGGGACACGCTCTGGAAACACCATATATTTT
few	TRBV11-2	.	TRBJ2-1	CASSSADPSVRGNEQFF	TGTGCCAGCAGCTCCGCGGATCCTAGCGTTAGGGGCAATGAGCAGTTCTTC
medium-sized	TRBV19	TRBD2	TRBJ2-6	CASSMGRGSGANVLTF	TGTGCCAGTAGCATGGGGAGGGGCTCTGGGGCCAACGTCCTGACTTTC
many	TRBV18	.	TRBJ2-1	CASSVNRDQQFF	TGTGCCAGCTCAGTTAACAGGGATCAGCAGTTCTTC
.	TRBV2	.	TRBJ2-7	CASSEVVGGEQYF	TGTGCCAGCAGTGAAGTTGTGGGGGGCGAGCAGTACTTC
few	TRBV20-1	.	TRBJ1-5	CSARILDNQPQHF	TGCAGTGCTAGAATACTGGACAATCAGCCCCAGCATTTT
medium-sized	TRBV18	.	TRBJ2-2	CASSPSVRGELFF	TGTGCCAGCTCACCTTCTGTCCGCGGGGAGCTGTTTTTT
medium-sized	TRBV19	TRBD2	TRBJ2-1	CASNSAGGYNEQFF	TGTGCCAGTAATTCTGCGGGAGGCTACAATGAGCAGTTCTTC
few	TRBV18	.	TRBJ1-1	CASSPRQGTLEAFF	TGTGCCAGCTCACCACGCCAGGGGACCCTTGAAGCTTTCTTT
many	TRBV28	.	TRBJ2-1	CASSFEAGEQFF	TGTGCCAGCAGCTTTGAGGCTGGGGAGCAGTTCTTC
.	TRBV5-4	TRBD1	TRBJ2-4	CASSGTGVAKNIQYF	TGTGCCAGCAGCGGCACAGGGGTAGCCAAAAACATTCAGTACTTC
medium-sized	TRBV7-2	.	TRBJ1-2	CASTSLRRGYTF	TGTGCCAGCACCTCCCTCAGGAGGGGCTACACCTTC
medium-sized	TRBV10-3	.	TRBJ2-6	CATSGANVLTF	TGTGCCACGTCTGGGGCCAACGTCCTGACTTTC
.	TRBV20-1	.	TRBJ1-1	CSVFDTEAFF	TGCAGTGTGTTCGACACTGAAGCTTTCTTT
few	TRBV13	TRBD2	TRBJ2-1	CASSPSLRVSGRNNEQFF	TGTGCCAGCAGCCCATCGCTTCGGGTTAGCGGGAGAAACAATGAGCAGTTCTTC
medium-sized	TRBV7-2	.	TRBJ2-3	CASSLMGLAVDTQYF	TGTGCCAGCAGCTTAATGGGGTTAGCGGTAGATACGCAGTATTTT
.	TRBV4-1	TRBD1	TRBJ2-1	CASSDKSRQGIFDEQFF	TGCGCCAGCAGCGACAAGTCGCGACAGGGGATTTTCGATGAGCAGTTCTTC
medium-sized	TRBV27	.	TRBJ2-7	CASSLGQGGYEQYF	TGTGCCAGCAGTTTGGGGCAGGGAGGCTACGAGCAGTACTTC
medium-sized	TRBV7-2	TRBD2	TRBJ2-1	CASSSGTSVYNEQFF	TGTGCCAGCAGCTCCGGGACTAGCGTCTACAATGAGCAGTTCTTC
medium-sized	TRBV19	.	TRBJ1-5	CASTQYRDGSNQPQHF	TGTGCCAGTACCCAATACAGGGATGGGAGCAATCAGCCCCAGCATTTT